This TCR beta chain comes out of a study of T cell repertoires in cytomegalovirus infection. This CDR3 spans 17 amino acids. CDR1 and CDR2 (germline): MNHEY, SMNVEV (reference sequence). Deletions cut 7 bases from V and 4 bases from J, with 24 bases between. In regard to this clonotype: The antigen is not known.

A single record per CDR3 protein comes from TCRdb applying MiXCR to the reads. The table includes about a million distinct CDR3 sequences, approximately 31% detected once. The J gene is TRBJ2-3, the V gene TRBV27; D is perhaps TRBD1 or TRBD2 (6 bases each). The source material was cultured CD8+ T cells from PBMCs, sampled from culture after CMV antigen stimulation. The clonotype comes from a human donor in good health (CMV status not recorded). Some clones in this sample may be carry-over from other donors' samples. The CDR3 loop is CASNPPGAEIFPDTQYF. For the CDR3, the DNA is TGTGCCAGCAATCCACCGGGGGCAGAAATCTTCCCAGATACGCAGTATTTT.